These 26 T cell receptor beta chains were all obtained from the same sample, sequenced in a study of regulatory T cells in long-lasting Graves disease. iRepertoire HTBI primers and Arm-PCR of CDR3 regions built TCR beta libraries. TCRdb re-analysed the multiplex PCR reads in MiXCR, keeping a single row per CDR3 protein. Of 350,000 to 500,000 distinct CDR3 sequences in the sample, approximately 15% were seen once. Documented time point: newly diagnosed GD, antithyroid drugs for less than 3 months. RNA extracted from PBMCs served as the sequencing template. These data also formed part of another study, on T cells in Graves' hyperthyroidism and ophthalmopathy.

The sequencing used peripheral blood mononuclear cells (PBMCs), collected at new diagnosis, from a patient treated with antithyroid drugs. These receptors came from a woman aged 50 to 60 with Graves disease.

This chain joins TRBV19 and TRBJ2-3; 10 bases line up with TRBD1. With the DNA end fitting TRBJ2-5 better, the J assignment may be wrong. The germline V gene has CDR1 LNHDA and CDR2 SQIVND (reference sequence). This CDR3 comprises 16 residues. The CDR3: CASSTRQGAVGETQYF. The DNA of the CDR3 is TGTGCCAGTAGTACCCGACAGGGGGCGGTTGGAGAGACCCAGTACTTC.

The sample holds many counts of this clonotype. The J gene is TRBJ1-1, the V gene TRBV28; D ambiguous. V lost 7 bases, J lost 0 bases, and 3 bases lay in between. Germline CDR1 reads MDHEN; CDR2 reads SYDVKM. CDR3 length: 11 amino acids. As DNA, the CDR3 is TGTGCCAGCAATCTGAACACTGAAGCTTTCTTT. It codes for CASNLNTEAFF.

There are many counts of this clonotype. The CDR3 loop is CASSLDPAAYNEQFF. The CDR3 nucleotides read TGTGCCAGCAGCTTAGACCCCGCTGCTTACAATGAGCAGTTCTTC. This rearrangement joins TRBV11-1 to TRBJ2-1; unclear D gene. Germline CDR1 and CDR2: SGHAT and FQDESV (reference sequence). Between the trimmed V and J ends, which lost 1 base and 4 bases, there was a span of 11 bases. The CDR3 has 15 amino acids. The variable domain in full, completed from reference TRBV11-1 and TRBJ2-1, reads EAEVAQSPRYKITEKSQAVAFWCDPISGHATLYWYRQILGQGPELLVQFQDESVVDDSQLPKDRFSAERLKGVDSTLKIQPAELGDSAMYLCASSLDPAAYNEQFFGPGTRLTVL.

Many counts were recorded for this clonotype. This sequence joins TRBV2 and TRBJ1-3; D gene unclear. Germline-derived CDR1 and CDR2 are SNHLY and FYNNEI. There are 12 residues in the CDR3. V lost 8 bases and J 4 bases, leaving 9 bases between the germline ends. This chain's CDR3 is CASGPLGNTIYF. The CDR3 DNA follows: TGTGCCAGCGGACCCTTAGGAAACACCATATATTTT.

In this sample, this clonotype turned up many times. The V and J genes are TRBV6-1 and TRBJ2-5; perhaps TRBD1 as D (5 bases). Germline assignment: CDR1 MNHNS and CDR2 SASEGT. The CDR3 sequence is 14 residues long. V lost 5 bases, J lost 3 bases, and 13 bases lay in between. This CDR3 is CASSPRTPEETQYF. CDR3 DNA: TGTGCCAGCAGTCCACGGACACCGGAAGAGACCCAGTACTTC.

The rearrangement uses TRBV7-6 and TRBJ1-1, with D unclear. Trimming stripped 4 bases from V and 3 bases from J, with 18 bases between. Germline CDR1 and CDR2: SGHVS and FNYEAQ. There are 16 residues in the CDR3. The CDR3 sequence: CASSSITRVEDTEAFF. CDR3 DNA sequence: TGTGCCAGCAGCTCCATTACGAGGGTTGAGGACACTGAAGCTTTCTTT.

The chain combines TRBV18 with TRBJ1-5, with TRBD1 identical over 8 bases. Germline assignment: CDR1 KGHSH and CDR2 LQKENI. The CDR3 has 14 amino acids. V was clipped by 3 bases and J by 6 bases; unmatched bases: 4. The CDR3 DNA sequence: TGTGCCAGCTCACCTAGACAGGGGAGTCAGCCCCAGCATTTT. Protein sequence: CASSPRQGSQPQHF. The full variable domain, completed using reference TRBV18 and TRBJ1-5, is NAGVMQNPRHLVRRRGQEARLRCSPMKGHSHVYWYRQLPEEGLKFMVYLQKENIIDESGMPKERFSAEFPKEGPSILRIQQVVRGDSAAYFCASSPRQGSQPQHFGDGTRLSIL.

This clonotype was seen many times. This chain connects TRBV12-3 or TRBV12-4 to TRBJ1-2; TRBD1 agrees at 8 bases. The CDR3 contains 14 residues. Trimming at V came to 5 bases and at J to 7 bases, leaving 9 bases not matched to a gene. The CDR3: CASSPDPGGFGYTF. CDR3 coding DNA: TGTGCCAGCAGTCCCGACCCAGGGGGCTTTGGCTACACCTTC.

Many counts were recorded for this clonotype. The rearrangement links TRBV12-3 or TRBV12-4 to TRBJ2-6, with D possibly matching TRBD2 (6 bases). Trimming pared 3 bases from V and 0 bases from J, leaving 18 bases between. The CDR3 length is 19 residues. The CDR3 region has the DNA TGTGCCAGCAGTTTCGGGTGGCGGGGTCACCACTCTGGGGCCAACGTCCTGACTTTC. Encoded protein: CASSFGWRGHHSGANVLTF.

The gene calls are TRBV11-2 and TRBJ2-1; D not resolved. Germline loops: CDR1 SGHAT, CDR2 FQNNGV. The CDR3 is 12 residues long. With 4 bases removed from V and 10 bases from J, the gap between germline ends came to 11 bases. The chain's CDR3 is CASSSIGGEQFF. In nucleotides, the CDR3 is TGTGCCAGCAGCTCCATAGGTGGGGAGCAGTTCTTC.

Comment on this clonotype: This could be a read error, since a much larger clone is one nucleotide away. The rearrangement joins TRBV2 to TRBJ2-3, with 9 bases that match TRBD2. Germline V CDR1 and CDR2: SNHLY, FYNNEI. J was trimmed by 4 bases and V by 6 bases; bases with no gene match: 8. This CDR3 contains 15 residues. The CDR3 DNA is TGTGCCAGCAGCTTCGGAGGACTAGCGTCAGATACGCAGTATTTT. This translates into CASSFGGLASDTQYF.

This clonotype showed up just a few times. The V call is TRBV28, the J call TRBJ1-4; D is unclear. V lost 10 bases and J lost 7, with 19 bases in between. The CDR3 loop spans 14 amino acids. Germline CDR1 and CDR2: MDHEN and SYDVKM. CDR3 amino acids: CATSIRPIGEKLFF. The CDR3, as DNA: TGTGCCACCTCGATAAGGCCGATAGGTGAAAAACTGTTTTTT. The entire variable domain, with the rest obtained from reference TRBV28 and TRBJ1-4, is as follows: DVKVTQSSRYLVKRTGEKVFLECVQDMDHENMFWYRQDPGLGLRLIYFSYDVKMKEKGDIPEGYSVSREKKERFSLILESASTNQTSMYLCATSIRPIGEKLFFGSGTQLSVL.

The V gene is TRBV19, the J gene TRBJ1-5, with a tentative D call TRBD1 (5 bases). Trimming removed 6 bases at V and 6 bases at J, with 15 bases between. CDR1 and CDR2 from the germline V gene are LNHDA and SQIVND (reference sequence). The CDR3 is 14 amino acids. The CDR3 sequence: CASSGTDRGQPQHF. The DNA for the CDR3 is TGTGCCAGTAGCGGGACCGACCGTGGTCAGCCCCAGCATTTT.

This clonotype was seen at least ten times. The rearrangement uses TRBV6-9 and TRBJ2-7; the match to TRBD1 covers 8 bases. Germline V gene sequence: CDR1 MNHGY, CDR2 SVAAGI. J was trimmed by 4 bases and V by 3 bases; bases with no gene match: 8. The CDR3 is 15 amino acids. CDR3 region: CASSYTGQGPYEQYF. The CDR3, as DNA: TGTGCCAGCAGTTACACCGGACAGGGCCCTTACGAGCAGTACTTC.

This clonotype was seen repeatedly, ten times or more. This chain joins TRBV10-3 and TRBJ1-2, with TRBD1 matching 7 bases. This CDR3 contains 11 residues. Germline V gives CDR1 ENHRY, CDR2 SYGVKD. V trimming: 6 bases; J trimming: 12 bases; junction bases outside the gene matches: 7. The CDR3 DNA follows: TGTGCCATCAGGGGAGGGACAGTTGACACCTTC. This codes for CAIRGGTVDTF.

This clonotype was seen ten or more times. CDR3 sequence: CATSAASSPHFNYGYTF. CDR3 bases: TGTGCCACCAGTGCGGCATCCAGCCCCCATTTTAACTATGGCTACACCTTC. The chain is built from TRBV24-1 and TRBJ1-2, with D uncertain. Trimming removed 5 bases at V and 1 base at J, with 19 bases between. This CDR3 region has 17 residues. Germline CDR1 KGHDR, CDR2 SFDVKD.

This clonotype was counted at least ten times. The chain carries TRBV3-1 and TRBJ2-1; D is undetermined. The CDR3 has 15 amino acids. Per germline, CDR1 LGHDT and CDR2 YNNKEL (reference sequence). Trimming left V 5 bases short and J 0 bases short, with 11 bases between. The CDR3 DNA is TGTGCCAGCAGCTACTATGTGAGCTCCTACAATGAGCAGTTCTTC. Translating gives CASSYYVSSYNEQFF.

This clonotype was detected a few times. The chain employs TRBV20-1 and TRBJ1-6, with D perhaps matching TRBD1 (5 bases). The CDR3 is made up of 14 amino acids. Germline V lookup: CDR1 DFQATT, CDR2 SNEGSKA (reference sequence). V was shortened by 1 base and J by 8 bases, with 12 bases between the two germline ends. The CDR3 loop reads CSARGGVGDSPLHF. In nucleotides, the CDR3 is TGCAGTGCTAGAGGGGGGGTCGGGGATTCACCCCTCCACTTT.

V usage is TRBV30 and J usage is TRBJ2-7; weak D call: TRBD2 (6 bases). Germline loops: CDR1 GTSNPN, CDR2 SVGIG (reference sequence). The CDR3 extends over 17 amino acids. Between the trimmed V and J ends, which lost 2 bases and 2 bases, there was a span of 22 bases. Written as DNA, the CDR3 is TGTGCCTGGAGTCCCCGCTGGGGGTCGCGGGACCCCTACGAGCAGTACTTC. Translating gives CAWSPRWGSRDPYEQYF.

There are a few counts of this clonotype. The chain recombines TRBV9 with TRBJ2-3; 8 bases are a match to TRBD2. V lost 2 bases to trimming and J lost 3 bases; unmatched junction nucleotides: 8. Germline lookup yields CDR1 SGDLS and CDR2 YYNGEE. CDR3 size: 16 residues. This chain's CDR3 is CASSVSRLANTDTQYF. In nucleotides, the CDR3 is TGTGCCAGCAGCGTGTCCCGACTAGCGAATACAGATACGCAGTATTTT.

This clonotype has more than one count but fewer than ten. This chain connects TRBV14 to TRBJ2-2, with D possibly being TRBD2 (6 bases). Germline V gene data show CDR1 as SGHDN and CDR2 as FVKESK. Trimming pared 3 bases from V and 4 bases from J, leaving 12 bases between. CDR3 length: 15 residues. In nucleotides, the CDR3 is TGTGCCAGCAGCCACGCCCGGGGAGGCACCGGGGAGCTGTTTTTT. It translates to CASSHARGGTGELFF. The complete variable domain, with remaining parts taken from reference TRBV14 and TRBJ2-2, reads EAGVTQFPSHSVIEKGQTVTLRCDPISGHDNLYWYRRVMGKEIKFLLHFVKESKQDESGMPNNRFLAERTGGTYSTLKVQPAELEDSGVYFCASSHARGGTGELFFGEGSRLTVL.

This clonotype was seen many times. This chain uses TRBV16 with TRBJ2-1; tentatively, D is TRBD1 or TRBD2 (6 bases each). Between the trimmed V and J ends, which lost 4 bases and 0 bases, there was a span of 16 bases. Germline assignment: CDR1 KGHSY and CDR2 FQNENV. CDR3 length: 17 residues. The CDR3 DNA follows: TGTGCCAGCAGCCCTGAGGGGGGAGCTCGCTCCTACAATGAGCAGTTCTTC. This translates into CASSPEGGARSYNEQFF.

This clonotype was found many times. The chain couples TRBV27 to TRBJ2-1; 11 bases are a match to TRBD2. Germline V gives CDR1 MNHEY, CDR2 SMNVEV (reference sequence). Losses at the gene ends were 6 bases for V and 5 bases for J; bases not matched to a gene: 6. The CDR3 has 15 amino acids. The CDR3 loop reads CASSKTSGSHNEQFF. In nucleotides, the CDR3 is TGTGCCAGCAGCAAAACTAGCGGGAGCCACAATGAGCAGTTCTTC.

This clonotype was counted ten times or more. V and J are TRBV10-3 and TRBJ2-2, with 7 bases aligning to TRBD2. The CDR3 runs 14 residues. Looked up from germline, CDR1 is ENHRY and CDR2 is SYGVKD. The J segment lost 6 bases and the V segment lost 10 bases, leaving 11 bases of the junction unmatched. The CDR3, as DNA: TGTGCCACCACCGGGACTATAGGGCCCGGGGAGCTGTTTTTT. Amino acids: CATTGTIGPGELFF.

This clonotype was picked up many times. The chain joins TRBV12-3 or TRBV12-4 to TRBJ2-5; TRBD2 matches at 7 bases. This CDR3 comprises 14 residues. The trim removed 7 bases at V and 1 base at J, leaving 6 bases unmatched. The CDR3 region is CASTELASQETQYF. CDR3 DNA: TGTGCCAGCACCGAACTAGCGAGCCAAGAGACCCAGTACTTC.

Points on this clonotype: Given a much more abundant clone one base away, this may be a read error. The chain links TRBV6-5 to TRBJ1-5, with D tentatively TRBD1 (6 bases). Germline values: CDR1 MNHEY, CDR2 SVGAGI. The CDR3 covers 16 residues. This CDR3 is CASRYGGPIGNQPQHF. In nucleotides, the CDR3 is TGTGCCAGCCGTTACGGGGGCCCGATCGGAAATCAGCCCCAGCATTTT.